This passage covers 13 T cell receptor beta chains from one sample sequenced in a study of cytomegalovirus exposure and HLA in healthy donors (TCRdb year 2017). Libraries were prepared through the immunoSEQ multiplex PCR assay. The multiplex PCR relied on a mix of 60 forward primers for TCR Vbeta segments and 13 reverse primers for TCR Jbeta segments. TCRdb holds this immuneACCESS table with in-frame rearrangements only. Some clones are missing; in checked studies, unresolved V genes explain under half, and the rest has no known cause. The sample table lists tens of thousands of clones, around four fifths of them with a count of one. Less than 8% of the sample rests with the top ten. Material for sequencing was PBMCs. These receptors were obtained from a man in his thirties or forties in good health and CMV-seronegative.

The chain joins TRBV9 to TRBJ1-6; 7 bases align to TRBD1. Germline V gene lookup returns CDR1 SGDLS and CDR2 YYNGEE. The CDR3 spans 16 residues. J lost 10 bases, V lost 3 bases, and 13 bases had no gene match. The CDR3 coding sequence is TGTGCCAGCAGCGCTCGTGAAGGGGGCGCGGGATCACCCCTCCACTTT. This gives the protein CASSAREGGAGSPLHF. Variable domain in full (rest from reference TRBV9 and TRBJ1-6): DSGVTQTPKHLITATGQRVTLRCSPRSGDLSVYWYQQSLDQGLQFLIQYYNGEERAKGNILERFSAQQFPDLHSELNLSSLELGDSALYFCASSAREGGAGSPLHFGNGTRLTVT.

V and J are TRBV4-1 and TRBJ1-5, with no clear D. Germline V gives CDR1 MGHRA, CDR2 YSYEKL. Trimming removed 1 base at V and 0 bases at J, with 10 bases between. The CDR3 has 16 amino acids. This CDR3 is CASSQGHSISNQPQHF. Written as DNA, the CDR3 is TGCGCCAGCAGCCAAGGACACTCCATTAGCAATCAGCCCCAGCATTTT.

V and J are TRBV27 and TRBJ1-2; a possible D gene is TRBD1 (6 bases). Germline loops: CDR1 MNHEY, CDR2 SMNVEV (reference sequence). V gave up 5 bases and J gave up 7 bases, with 17 bases separating them. This CDR3 spans 14 amino acids. The CDR3 DNA reads as TGTGCCAGCAGTCGTAGGGGGGGGCTGGGTGGCTACACCTTC. The encoded protein is CASSRRGGLGGYTF.

This sequence joins TRBV11-2 and TRBJ1-2; D is possibly TRBD1 (5 bases). V was shortened by 1 base and J by 0 bases, with 21 bases between the two germline ends. The CDR3 loop spans 19 amino acids. Germline CDR1 is SGHAT and CDR2 is FQNNGV. CDR3: CASSLVVRRRGSANYGYTF. CDR3 coding DNA: TGTGCCAGCAGCTTAGTCGTTCGGCGTCGGGGGAGTGCTAACTATGGCTACACCTTC.

This sequence joins TRBV7-2 and TRBJ1-1; TRBD1 is a possible D gene (5 bases). CDR1 is SGHTA and CDR2 is FQGNSA in the germline V gene. V lost 6 bases, J lost 0 bases, and 14 bases lay in between. The CDR3 totals 15 residues. In DNA, the CDR3 is TGTGCCAGCAGTCCCAGACAGCCCTTGAACACTGAAGCTTTCTTT. Translated, it gives CASSPRQPLNTEAFF. The full variable domain, rest sourced from reference TRBV7-2 and TRBJ1-1, is GAGVSQSPSNKVTEKGKDVELRCDPISGHTALYWYRQSLGQGLEFLIYFQGNSAPDKSGLPSDRFSAERTGGSVSTLTIQRTQQEDSAVYLCASSPRQPLNTEAFFGQGTRLTVV.

This chain joins TRBV11-2 and TRBJ2-2, with 8 bases matching TRBD2. The trim removed 0 bases at V and 4 bases at J, leaving 7 bases unmatched. Germline V CDR1 and CDR2: SGHAT, FQNNGV. CDR3 length: 17 residues. The CDR3 region is CASSLDSTSVVTGELFF. The CDR3 region has the DNA TGTGCCAGCAGCTTAGATTCGACTAGCGTCGTCACCGGGGAGCTGTTTTTT.

The rearrangement joins TRBV6-5 to TRBJ1-1; D may be TRBD1 (5 bases). Trimming shortened V by 2 bases and J by 1 base, and 8 bases separated the two germline ends. Germline lookup yields CDR1 MNHEY and CDR2 SVGAGI. This CDR3 has 14 amino acids. This CDR3 reads CASSYAQGNTEAFF. Written as DNA, the CDR3 is TGTGCCAGCAGTTACGCCCAGGGGAACACTGAAGCTTTCTTT.

The chain combines TRBV7-9 with TRBJ1-1; 8 positions agree with TRBD1. CDR1 SEHNR and CDR2 FQNEAQ come from the germline V gene (reference sequence). The CDR3 loop spans 13 amino acids. The V gene end was trimmed by 5 bases and the J gene end by 5 bases; junction bases not matched to a gene: 4. The CDR3 spells CASSETGGTEAFF. CDR3 nucleotides: TGTGCCAGCAGCGAAACAGGGGGTACTGAAGCTTTCTTT.

The chain is built from TRBV5-4 and TRBJ2-2; 9 nucleotides agree with TRBD1. CDR1 and CDR2 (germline): SGHNT, YYREEE (reference sequence). After removal of 4 bases from V and 2 bases from J, the junction contained 3 bases not matched to a gene. This CDR3 region has 15 residues. In DNA form, the CDR3 reads TGTGCCAGCAGCCGAACAGGGGGCAACACCGGGGAGCTGTTTTTT. This gives the protein CASSRTGGNTGELFF.

The V gene is TRBV5-6, the J gene TRBJ2-7, with 10 nucleotides matching TRBD2. The CDR3 totals 14 residues. Germline lookup yields CDR1 SGHDT and CDR2 YYEEEE. V trimming: 0 bases; J trimming: 6 bases; junction bases outside the gene matches: 3. CDR3 amino acids: CASSLASGSSEQYF. In nucleotides, the CDR3 is TGTGCCAGCAGCTTGGCTAGCGGGAGTAGCGAGCAGTACTTC.

CDR3: CASSGGDTGELFF. The CDR3, as DNA: TGTGCCAGCAGTGGCGGCGACACCGGGGAGCTGTTTTTT. The J gene is TRBJ2-2, the V gene TRBV6-1; no clear D. Germline assignment: CDR1 MNHNS and CDR2 SASEGT. The CDR3 has 13 residues. V shed 4 bases and J shed 3 bases, with 6 bases lying between them.

This clone was found a few times. The rearrangement joins TRBV6-1 to TRBJ1-6; 9 bases agree with TRBD1. Germline-derived CDR1 and CDR2 are MNHNS and SASEGT. V lost 6 bases to trimming and J lost 12 bases; unmatched junction nucleotides: 9. This CDR3 has 14 residues. The CDR3 DNA reads as TGTGCCAGCAGCTCCGAGGACAGGGGAGTACCCCTCCACTTT. Protein: CASSSEDRGVPLHF.

The rearrangement joins TRBV6-1 to TRBJ2-1; tentatively, D is TRBD2 (5 bases). The germline gives CDR1 MNHNS, CDR2 SASEGT. Between the trimmed V and J ends, which lost 5 bases and 1 base, there was a span of 9 bases. CDR3 size: 14 residues. CDR3 DNA: TGTGCCAGCAGTCGGACTCATTCCTACAATGAGCAGTTCTTC. Amino acids: CASSRTHSYNEQFF.